The TCR beta chain described here comes from a study of blood T cell repertoires in COVID-19. The overall study: Material from acute and convalescent COVID-19 was sourced from the United States, Italy and Spain. PBMCs, B-cell-depleted T cells, or T cells were the source of the cDNA or gDNA that made up the material.

Trimming shortened V by 0 bases and J by 0 bases, and 6 bases separated the two germline ends. From germline, CDR1 is GTSNPN and CDR2 SVGIG (reference sequence). CDR3 size: 13 residues. Methods used by the authors: Amplification of reference gene primers was used by the study to estimate nucleated cell counts. The repertoire was sequenced with immunoSEQ multiplex PCR; TCRdb's copy has only in-frame clones and lacks some. From that table come the V and J calls and clone size; the DNA was used to work out D and trimming. Found here are more than 100,000 clones, just over 70% of them singletons; the top ten hold approximately 0.86%.

This chain links TRBV30 with TRBJ2-7; D unresolved. The TCR originated in a human donor with acute or convalescent COVID-19. The donor label of this sample is uncertain. The sample taken for sequencing was peripheral blood. The CDR3 DNA reads TGTGCCTGGAGTGTCTACGACTCCTACGAGCAGTACTTC. Its protein product is CAWSVYDSYEQYF.